This TCR beta chain was recorded in a study of vaccination effects on CD4 cells after COVID-19. Cells that had been cultured for 9 to 10 days were the source of isolated CD4+ T cells. Per the germline V gene, CDR1 is WSHSY and CDR2 is SAAADI. CDR3 length equals 13 residues. The V end lost 4 bases, the J end lost 4 bases, and 9 bases lay between the germline ends. Assay: immunoSEQ multiplex PCR; the TCRdb copy retains only in-frame clones and omits some. The sample has fewer than 40,000 clones, 65% to 70% seen once; the top ten hold just over 4%. This clone was picked up one time. Its antigen is currently unknown.

This clonotype was obtained from a human donor who received a COVID-19 vaccine. The chain links TRBV10-2 to TRBJ2-3; tentatively, D is TRBD1 or TRBD2 (5 bases each). Sequencing was performed on CD4+ T cells from PBMCs cultured without peptide, taken before COVID-19 vaccination. The CDR3 loop reads CASSVQGADTQYF. CDR3 in DNA: TGCGCCAGCAGTGTGCAGGGAGCAGATACGCAGTATTTT.